Below, 10 T cell receptor beta chains from the same sample are listed, as sequenced in a study of CD4 T cells in relation to SARS-CoV-2 and coronaviruses. These receptors are not linked to any known antigen. Before the COVID-19 pandemic, during about 2010-2018, CD4+ T cells were taken from unexposed donors. The cells were cultured for about ten days before CD4+ T cells were isolated. Profiling relied on immunoSEQ multiplex PCR, and the TCRdb table lists in-frame clones only, not all of them. The profile shows nearly 25,000 clones, roughly 80% of them singletons. The sample was CD4+ T cells from PBMCs, cultured in vitro. Receptors originate from a human donor in good health.

This clone was seen a handful of times. The rearrangement joins TRBV4-1 to TRBJ2-7, with 11 bases identical to TRBD2. Germline V gene sequence: CDR1 MGHRA, CDR2 YSYEKL. The trim removed 0 bases at V and 0 bases at J, leaving 10 bases unmatched. The CDR3 loop spans 19 amino acids. CDR3 coding DNA: TGCGCCAGCAGCCAAGATGCTGGACTAGCGGGTATAAGCTCCTACGAGCAGTACTTC. Protein: CASSQDAGLAGISSYEQYF.

The chain couples TRBV18 to TRBJ1-2; D is unresolved. This CDR3 spans 15 amino acids. V was shortened by 3 bases and J by 6 bases, with 17 bases between the two germline ends. Germline CDR1 reads KGHSH; CDR2 reads LQKENI. The DNA for the CDR3 is TGTGCCAGCTCACCGAGGATGGGCGATTTTGATGGCTACACCTTC. Its protein product is CASSPRMGDFDGYTF.

J is TRBJ1-2 and V is TRBV19; TRBD1 might be the D (5 bases). The CDR3 extends over 15 amino acids. CDR1 and CDR2 (germline): LNHDA, SQIVND (reference sequence). Trimming removed 6 bases at V and 8 bases at J, with 22 bases between. This chain's CDR3 is CASSREEGSGSGYTF. The CDR3 DNA reads TGTGCCAGTAGCCGGGAGGAGGGGAGCGGCTCCGGCTACACCTTC.

V is TRBV7-9 and J is TRBJ1-1; a weak D match, TRBD1 (5 bases). In germline, CDR1 is SEHNR, CDR2 FQNEAQ (reference sequence). The CDR3 runs to 16 residues. V was pared by 5 bases and J by 1 base, with 17 bases between. CDR3: CASSTWAGPSNTEAFF. The CDR3 region has the DNA TGTGCCAGCAGCACCTGGGCGGGACCGTCGAACACTGAAGCTTTCTTT.

In its sample, this clone was seen once. A junction boundary mismatches the germline segment, possibly from a read error. The V and J genes are TRBV6-1 and TRBJ2-4; the D is unclear. Germline loops: CDR1 MNHNS, CDR2 SASEGT. The CDR3 contains 13 residues. CDR3 protein: CASNELAKNIQYF. CDR3 DNA: TGTGCCAGCAATGAATTAGCCAAAAACATTCAGTACTTC.

This chain links TRBV2 with TRBJ2-1; D is unclear. Germline V gene sequence: CDR1 SNHLY, CDR2 FYNNEI. Trimming pared 3 bases from V and 10 bases from J, leaving 10 bases between. The CDR3 is made up of 12 amino acids. CDR3 loop: CASSEREYEQFF. CDR3 DNA: TGTGCCAGCAGTGAGAGAGAATACGAGCAGTTCTTC.

V and J are TRBV5-4 and TRBJ1-1, with TRBD1 as a possible D gene (5 bases). Trimming stripped 4 bases from V and 6 bases from J, with 19 bases between. Germline V CDR1 and CDR2: SGHNT, YYREEE (reference sequence). The CDR3 is made up of 15 amino acids. This chain's CDR3 is CASSPSRGVSPEAFF. CDR3 nucleotides: TGTGCCAGCAGCCCTAGTCGGGGGGTTTCCCCTGAAGCTTTCTTT.

J is TRBJ2-6 and V is TRBV4-1, with a tentative D call TRBD1 (5 bases). V was clipped by 6 bases and J by 4 bases, with 10 bases between them. The germline CDR1 and CDR2 sequences are MGHRA and YSYEKL. The CDR3 has 14 amino acids. The CDR3: CASRDNTGANVLTF. The CDR3 coding sequence is TGCGCCAGCAGGGACAATACAGGGGCCAACGTCCTGACTTTC.

This clone was seen a handful of times. The chain is built from TRBV5-1 and TRBJ2-3; the D gene is possibly TRBD2 (6 bases). Per germline, CDR1 SGHRS and CDR2 YFSETQ. Trimming left V 0 bases short and J 0 bases short, with 11 bases between. The CDR3 is 16 residues long. For the CDR3, the DNA is TGCGCCAGCAGCTTGGGTGGGAGGACTAGCACAGATACGCAGTATTTT. Its translation is CASSLGGRTSTDTQYF.

The chain couples TRBV6-5 to TRBJ2-7, with D hard to call. Germline V lookup: CDR1 MNHEY, CDR2 SVGAGI. The V end was cut by 7 bases, the J end by 6 bases, with 22 bases between. The CDR3 runs 15 residues. DNA for the CDR3: TGTGCCAGCACCTATAGTGATGTGAGTTCGGGCGAGCAGTACTTC. This translates into CASTYSDVSSGEQYF.